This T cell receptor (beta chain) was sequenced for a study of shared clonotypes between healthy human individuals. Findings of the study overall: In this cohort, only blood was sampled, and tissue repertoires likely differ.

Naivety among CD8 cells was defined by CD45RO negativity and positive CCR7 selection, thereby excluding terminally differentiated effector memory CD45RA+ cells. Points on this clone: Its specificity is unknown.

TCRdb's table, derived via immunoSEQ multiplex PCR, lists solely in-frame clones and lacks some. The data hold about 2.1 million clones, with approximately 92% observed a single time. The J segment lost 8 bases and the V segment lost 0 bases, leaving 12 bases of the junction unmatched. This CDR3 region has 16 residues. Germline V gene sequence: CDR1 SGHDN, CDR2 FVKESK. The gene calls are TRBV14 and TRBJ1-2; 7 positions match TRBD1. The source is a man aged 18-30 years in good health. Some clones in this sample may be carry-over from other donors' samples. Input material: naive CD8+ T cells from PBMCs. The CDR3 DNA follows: TGTGCCAGCAGCCAAGAGAACAGGGGATTATACCGGGGCTACACCTTC. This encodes CASSQENRGLYRGYTF. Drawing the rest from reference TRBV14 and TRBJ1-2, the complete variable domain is EAGVTQFPSHSVIEKGQTVTLRCDPISGHDNLYWYRRVMGKEIKFLLHFVKESKQDESGMPNNRFLAERTGGTYSTLKVQPAELEDSGVYFCASSQENRGLYRGYTFGSGTRLTVV.